A single sample is the source of the 31 T cell receptor beta chains below, sequenced in a study of blood T cell repertoires in COVID-19. TCRdb's table, derived via immunoSEQ multiplex PCR, lists solely in-frame clones and lacks some. Among some 270,000 clones listed, about 88% were seen once. Material: PBMCs or T cells enriched from blood (not recorded which). The origin of the receptors is a woman in her 50s who had been exposed to COVID-19.

In this sample, this clone turned up a few times. The chain uses TRBV6-5 and TRBJ2-1; 7 nucleotides match TRBD1. The J segment lost 3 bases and the V segment lost 8 bases, leaving 4 bases of the junction unmatched. There are 13 residues in the CDR3. Looked up from germline, CDR1 is MNHEY and CDR2 is SVGAGI. As DNA, the CDR3 is TGTGCCAGCTCCGGACAGGACTACAATGAGCAGTTCTTC. Encoded protein: CASSGQDYNEQFF.

The chain uses TRBV29-1 and TRBJ1-1; TRBD1 agrees at 8 bases. The CDR3 spans 17 residues. Trimming removed 5 bases from V and 0 bases from J; junction bases left unmatched: 14. Looked up from germline, CDR1 is SQVTM and CDR2 is ANQGSEA. CDR3 sequence: CSVFPTRQGMVNTEAFF. The CDR3 region has the DNA TGCAGCGTTTTTCCCACGAGACAGGGGATGGTGAACACTGAAGCTTTCTTT.

The chain joins TRBV4-2 to TRBJ1-2, with 9 bases fitting TRBD1. J was trimmed by 4 bases and V by 3 bases; bases with no gene match: 6. Germline loops: CDR1 LGHNA, CDR2 YNFKEQ. CDR3 length: 15 residues. The CDR3 DNA follows: TGTGCCAGCAGCCAGGAGACAGGGGGTGGCTATGGCTACACCTTC. The encoded protein is CASSQETGGGYGYTF.

The genes are TRBV4-3 and TRBJ1-3, with TRBD1 matching 7 bases. In germline, CDR1 is LGHNA, CDR2 YSLEER. V lost 0 bases and J lost 0; bases outside the gene matches: 11. This CDR3 is built from 19 residues. The CDR3, as DNA: TGCGCCAGCAGCCAAGATCCCCCCAGGGGGGTCCTCTCTGGAAACACCATATATTTT. This translates into CASSQDPPRGVLSGNTIYF.

The V call is TRBV7-9, the J call TRBJ2-5; 7 positions match TRBD1. This CDR3 is built from 16 residues. CDR1 is SEHNR, CDR2 FQNEAQ, per germline (reference sequence). V was pared by 5 bases and J by 1 base, with 10 bases of the junction left unmatched. The DNA of the CDR3 is TGTGCCAGCAGCCACCCGACAGGGATATCCCAAGAGACCCAGTACTTC. Its translation: CASSHPTGISQETQYF.

V usage is TRBV2 and J usage is TRBJ2-1; the match to TRBD1 covers 12 bases. Trimming cost V 3 bases and J 7 bases; bases outside gene matches: 7. Looked up from germline, CDR1 is SNHLY and CDR2 is FYNNEI. The CDR3 is 16 amino acids. CDR3 coding DNA: TGTGCCAGCAGTGATGGGGGACAGGGGGCAGTGAATGAGCAGTTCTTC. This codes for CASSDGGQGAVNEQFF.

The chain uses TRBV7-2 and TRBJ2-7, with a weak D call TRBD2 (7 bases). The CDR3 length is 15 residues. From germline, CDR1 is SGHTA and CDR2 FQGNSA. The germline V and J ends were trimmed by 5 bases and 5 bases, with 19 bases remaining between them. This CDR3 reads CASSPSWAGANEQYF. CDR3 nucleotides: TGTGCCAGCAGCCCGTCCTGGGCGGGGGCTAACGAGCAGTACTTC. Using reference TRBV7-2 and TRBJ2-7 for the parts outside the CDR3, the full variable domain is GAGVSQSPSNKVTEKGKDVELRCDPISGHTALYWYRQSLGQGLEFLIYFQGNSAPDKSGLPSDRFSAERTGGSVSTLTIQRTQQEDSAVYLCASSPSWAGANEQYFGPGTRLTVT.

This chain connects TRBV10-3 to TRBJ2-5; 9 nucleotides match TRBD2. Germline values: CDR1 ENHRY, CDR2 SYGVKD. The length of the CDR3 is 15 residues. The V gene end was trimmed by 7 bases and the J gene end by 5 bases; junction bases not matched to a gene: 11. The CDR3 nucleotides read TGTGCCATCAAGGCTTCCGCGGGGGGGCGGGAGACCCAGTACTTC. It specifies CAIKASAGGRETQYF.

This chain connects TRBV6-5 to TRBJ2-1; D uncertain. Trimming removed 6 bases at V and 0 bases at J, with 12 bases between. CDR1 MNHEY and CDR2 SVGAGI come from the germline V gene. This CDR3 contains 15 residues. CDR3 in amino acids: CASSLTASSYNEQFF. The DNA for the CDR3 is TGTGCCAGCAGCCTAACCGCTAGCTCCTACAATGAGCAGTTCTTC.

V gene TRBV11-2 combines with J gene TRBJ1-5, with D hard to call. Per the germline V gene, CDR1 is SGHAT and CDR2 is FQNNGV. The CDR3 runs 13 residues. Trimming cost V 4 bases and J 5 bases, with 9 bases left between them. CDR3 sequence reads: CASSSDRDQPQHF. In DNA, the CDR3 is TGTGCCAGCAGCTCCGATCGAGATCAGCCCCAGCATTTT.

The chain couples TRBV5-6 to TRBJ1-5; TRBD1 might be the D (5 bases). With 1 base removed from V and 2 bases from J, the gap between germline ends came to 10 bases. Germline V CDR1 and CDR2: SGHDT, YYEEEE. This CDR3 region has 15 residues. The CDR3 sequence: CASSLTGTGNQPQHF. For the CDR3, the DNA is TGTGCCAGCAGCTTGACCGGGACTGGCAATCAGCCCCAGCATTTT. Variable domain in full (rest from reference TRBV5-6 and TRBJ1-5): DAGVTQSPTHLIKTRGQQVTLRCSPKSGHDTVSWYQQALGQGPQFIFQYYEEEERQRGNFPDRFSGHQFPNYSSELNVNALLLGDSALYLCASSLTGTGNQPQHFGDGTRLSIL.

V and J are TRBV6-2 or TRBV6-3 and TRBJ2-3, with D possibly TRBD1 on 6 matching bases. V was trimmed by 5 bases and J by 3 bases, leaving 9 bases between them. This CDR3 contains 13 residues. Germline loops: CDR1 MNHEY, CDR2 SVGEGT. CDR3 in amino acids: CASSGTLTDTQYF. The DNA of the CDR3 is TGTGCCAGCAGTGGGACATTGACAGATACGCAGTATTTT.

The chain recombines TRBV5-5 with TRBJ2-7, with 11 bases fitting TRBD1. Germline trimming cut 0 bases from V and 7 bases from J; bases unmatched to any gene: 6. The CDR3 runs 15 residues. The germline V gene encodes CDR1 SGHKS and CDR2 YYEKEE (reference sequence). The CDR3 sequence: CASSLVGQGAPEQYF. The CDR3 nucleotides read TGTGCCAGCAGCTTGGTCGGACAGGGGGCCCCAGAGCAGTACTTC.

This clone was recorded once. This rearrangement joins TRBV24-1 to TRBJ2-5, with TRBD1 matching 8 bases. V gave up 7 bases and J gave up 4 bases; unmatched junction bases: 13. Germline lookup yields CDR1 KGHDR and CDR2 SFDVKD. The CDR3 runs to 16 residues. The CDR3 DNA reads as TGTGCCACCAGCACCGGGAACAGGGGGGTGGCAGAGACCCAGTACTTC. Its translation is CATSTGNRGVAETQYF.

The chain carries TRBV2 and TRBJ1-2; D is uncertain. Germline V CDR1 and CDR2: SNHLY, FYNNEI. V was cut by 4 bases and J by 4 bases, with 7 bases left in between. The CDR3 covers 12 residues. CDR3: CASSASPYGYTF. The CDR3 nucleotides read TGTGCCAGCAGTGCGAGTCCCTATGGCTACACCTTC.

The rearrangement uses TRBV15 and TRBJ2-1; 11 nucleotides align to TRBD2. V shed 3 bases and J 6 bases; nucleotides not matched to a gene: 7. This CDR3 has 16 residues. The V gene's germline CDR1 is LNHNV and CDR2 YYDKDF (reference sequence). The CDR3 loop is CATSSLTSGDGNEQFF. In nucleotides, the CDR3 is TGTGCCACCAGCAGTTTGACTAGCGGGGATGGCAATGAGCAGTTCTTC.

V and J are TRBV18 and TRBJ1-1, with 8 positions matching TRBD1. This CDR3 has 13 amino acids. J was trimmed by 5 bases and V by 5 bases; bases with no gene match: 4. The germline V gene encodes CDR1 KGHSH and CDR2 LQKENI. CDR3 nucleotides: TGTGCCAGCTCAGGACAGGGTAATACTGAAGCTTTCTTT. Translation: CASSGQGNTEAFF.

J is TRBJ1-5 and V is TRBV3-1 (or the pseudogene TRBV3-2), with no clear D. Trimming left V 5 bases short and J 4 bases short, with 6 bases between. Looked up from germline, CDR1 is LGHDT and CDR2 is YNNKEL (reference sequence). This CDR3 has 12 residues. CDR3 loop: CASSYLNQPQHF. CDR3 nucleotide sequence: TGTGCCAGCAGCTACCTAAATCAGCCCCAGCATTTT.

This chain's CDR3 is CASSYEREQYF. DNA for the CDR3: TGTGCCAGCAGCTATGAGAGGGAGCAGTACTTC. The chain couples TRBV7-9 to TRBJ2-7; D ambiguous. Trimming left V 4 bases short and J 7 bases short, with 8 bases between. CDR1 and CDR2 from the germline V gene are SEHNR and FQNEAQ (reference sequence). The CDR3 has 11 amino acids. The whole variable domain, remainder taken from reference TRBV7-9 and TRBJ2-7, is DTGVSQNPRHKITKRGQNVTFRCDPISEHNRLYWYRQTLGQGPEFLTYFQNEAQLEKSRLLSDRFSAERPKGSFSTLEIQRTEQGDSAMYLCASSYEREQYFGPGTRLTVT.

V and J are TRBV4-2 and TRBJ2-1; maybe TRBD2 (5 bases). The CDR3 is 13 residues long. V lost 8 bases and J lost 5, with 13 bases in between. Per germline, CDR1 LGHNA and CDR2 YNFKEQ. CDR3 DNA sequence: TGTGCCAGCCGTCCCCAGCGGAACAATGAGCAGTTCTTC. Its translation: CASRPQRNNEQFF.

This chain links TRBV19 with TRBJ1-5, with TRBD1 matching over 7 bases. With 10 bases clipped from V and 6 bases from J, the junction kept 12 bases outside the gene matches. This CDR3 region has 14 residues. Germline V gives CDR1 LNHDA, CDR2 SQIVND (reference sequence). This CDR3 is CATNTGDRGQPQHF. The CDR3 DNA reads TGTGCCACCAATACAGGGGATCGGGGTCAGCCCCAGCATTTT.

This clone has only one observation. The genes are TRBV5-3 and TRBJ1-6, with D possibly TRBD1 on 6 matching bases. TRBV5-3 is noted as an ORF with a role that remains uncertain. This CDR3 has 19 amino acids. With 7 bases removed from V and 5 bases from J, the gap between germline ends came to 28 bases. This CDR3 reads CARGHCALGDIKHNSPLHF. DNA for the CDR3: TGTGCCAGAGGCCACTGTGCTCTTGGGGACATCAAACATAATTCACCCCTCCACTTT.

The J gene is TRBJ1-1, the V gene TRBV12-3 or TRBV12-4; no clear D gene. The ends were cut back, 0 bases at V and 11 bases at J, with 10 bases in the middle. This CDR3 region has 12 residues. In DNA form, the CDR3 reads TGTGCCAGCAGTTTAGCGAGGGTGAACGCTTTCTTT. It is translated as CASSLARVNAFF.

The J gene is TRBJ1-1, the V gene TRBV19, with D possibly TRBD1 on 5 matching bases. Trimming removed 1 base from V and 1 base from J, with 13 bases in between. This CDR3 is 16 amino acids long. Germline loops: CDR1 LNHDA, CDR2 SQIVND (reference sequence). The CDR3 nucleotides read TGTGCCAGTAGTATAGGCATTACCCAGGGGAACACTGAAGCTTTCTTT. It codes for CASSIGITQGNTEAFF. Full variable domain (outside the CDR3, taken from reference TRBV19 and TRBJ1-1): DGGITQSPKYLFRKEGQNVTLSCEQNLNHDAMYWYRQDPGQGLRLIYYSQIVNDFQKGDIAEGYSVSREKKESFPLTVTSAQKNPTAFYLCASSIGITQGNTEAFFGQGTRLTVV.

The rearrangement joins TRBV5-1 to TRBJ2-2; possibly TRBD2 for D (6 bases). Trimming took 8 bases from V and 2 from J, leaving 16 bases between them. Germline CDR1 and CDR2: SGHRS and YFSETQ. This CDR3 contains 15 residues. The chain's CDR3 is CASDSGRFNTGELFF. The CDR3 nucleotides are TGCGCCAGTGATTCCGGGAGATTCAACACCGGGGAGCTGTTTTTT.

The chain uses TRBV2 and TRBJ2-2, with 10 bases lining up with TRBD2. Per the germline V gene, CDR1 is SNHLY and CDR2 is FYNNEI. CDR3 length: 17 amino acids. V shed 6 bases, J shed 8 bases, and the junction held 15 bases outside the gene matches. CDR3 residues: CASREPGLAMVSGELFF. The CDR3 DNA follows: TGTGCCAGCAGGGAACCGGGACTAGCGATGGTATCTGGGGAGCTGTTTTTT.

The chain has TRBV27 and TRBJ1-1, with D tentatively TRBD1 (6 bases). V was shortened by 2 bases and J by 0 bases, with 7 bases between the two germline ends. Germline CDR1 is MNHEY and CDR2 is SMNVEV (reference sequence). CDR3 length: 14 amino acids. The CDR3 DNA reads as TGTGCCAGCAGTTTAGGGACATTGAACACTGAAGCTTTCTTT. Its translation: CASSLGTLNTEAFF.

The V gene is TRBV10-3, the J gene TRBJ1-2; D is uncertain. Trimming removed 8 bases from V and 3 bases from J, with 13 bases in between. CDR1 and CDR2 from the germline V gene are ENHRY and SYGVKD. The CDR3 is made up of 13 amino acids. The CDR3 is CAIARDTDYGYTF. The CDR3 nucleotides are TGTGCCATCGCGCGGGATACAGACTATGGCTACACCTTC.

V is TRBV5-5 and J is TRBJ1-1; D gene uncertain. With 2 bases removed from V and 5 bases from J, the gap between germline ends came to 7 bases. The CDR3 is 12 residues long. Germline-derived CDR1 and CDR2 are SGHKS and YYEKEE (reference sequence). Here the CDR3 reads CASSFSGTEAFF. The CDR3 DNA is TGTGCCAGCAGCTTCTCGGGGACTGAAGCTTTCTTT.

J is TRBJ1-2 and V is TRBV19; unclear D gene. The V end was cut by 0 bases, the J end by 8 bases, with 16 bases between. The CDR3 sequence is 15 residues long. Germline CDR1 is LNHDA and CDR2 is SQIVND (reference sequence). CDR3 sequence: CASSIDPGGVVGYTF. The CDR3 DNA reads as TGTGCCAGTAGTATAGATCCCGGCGGGGTAGTCGGCTACACCTTC.

This clone was counted once. V and J are TRBV2 and TRBJ1-2; D unresolved. This CDR3 is 12 amino acids long. V lost 3 bases and J lost 0, with 2 bases in between. CDR1 is SNHLY and CDR2 is FYNNEI in the germline V gene. CDR3 protein: CASSDANYGYTF. DNA for the CDR3: TGTGCCAGCAGTGACGCTAACTATGGCTACACCTTC.